The table lists the clone carrying this T cell receptor beta chain with a few counts. What it binds is unknown. These data are taken from a study of cytomegalovirus exposure and HLA in healthy donors. Study conclusions and caveats: Highly shared variants forming one cluster were likely a sequencing artifact. According to a later analysis, most TCR beta chains associated with CMV appeared HLA-restricted. TCR beta sequences reportedly predicted most subjects' HLA-A and HLA-B alleles accurately.

The CDR3 spans 18 residues. Amplification used 60 Vbeta primers and 13 Jbeta primers. Sequenced by immunoSEQ multiplex PCR; TCRdb stores in-frame clones only, minus some. Here the sample spans 85,000 to 120,000 clones, around 70% being singletons. The V and J genes are TRBV1 and TRBJ2-7; the table's D call of TRBD2 was not tested on the DNA. TRBV1 is noted as a pseudogene. Sequencing was carried out using PBMCs. The source of this sequence is a boy aged 5-17 years in good health and CMV-seronegative. The CDR3 region has the DNA TGCACCAGCAGCCAAGATCTGGGTTCGCGGGGGCGCTCCTACGAGCAGTACTTC. Protein sequence: CTSSQDLGSRGRSYEQYF.